This T cell receptor beta chain appears in the sequencing data of a study of tissue T cells after allogeneic stem cell transplantation. This CDR3 spans 16 amino acids. Per the germline V gene, CDR1 is KGHSH and CDR2 is LQKENI. Deletions cut 3 bases from V and 5 bases from J, with 19 bases between. Method: immunoSEQ multiplex PCR; TCRdb's copy keeps in-frame clones and lacks some. The sample gives 5,000 to 6,000 clones, 60% to 80% of which show up once; 7.7% is in the top ten. The sequencing used tissue from the colon, collected at autopsy. V usage is TRBV18 and J usage is TRBJ1-1; D might be TRBD1 (6 bases). The clonotype was recovered from a female donor over 55 with lung cancer. This chain's CDR3 is CASSPGPLTGPTEAFF. The DNA of the CDR3 is TGTGCCAGCTCACCCGGGCCCTTAACAGGGCCAACTGAAGCTTTCTTT.